What follows describes a single T cell receptor (beta chain). Its antigen is still unknown. A multiplex PCR was run with 60 Vbeta primers and 13 Jbeta primers. The protocol was immunoSEQ multiplex PCR, while the TCRdb copy is restricted to in-frame clones and leaves out a portion. Its listing shows about 200,000 clones. The CDR3 spans 14 residues. V lost 5 bases to trimming and J lost 6 bases; unmatched junction nucleotides: 9. Germline loops: CDR1 MGHDK, CDR2 SYGVNS. Donors counted as nominally healthy when sampled, yet unrecorded immune exposures were likely. The data were obtained in a study of cytomegalovirus exposure and HLA in healthy donors. Study-wide results and caveats: What TCR beta sequences reportedly achieved was accurate prediction of HLA-A and HLA-B alleles in most subjects.

This clonotype was sampled from a boy between 10 and 17 years old in good health and CMV-seronegative. The gene calls are TRBV25-1 and TRBJ1-2; 7 nucleotides match TRBD1. The sequenced sample consisted of PBMCs. The CDR3 nucleotides are TGTGCCAGCAGTAGAACAGGGGCGGAGAATGGCTACACCTTC. This translates into CASSRTGAENGYTF.